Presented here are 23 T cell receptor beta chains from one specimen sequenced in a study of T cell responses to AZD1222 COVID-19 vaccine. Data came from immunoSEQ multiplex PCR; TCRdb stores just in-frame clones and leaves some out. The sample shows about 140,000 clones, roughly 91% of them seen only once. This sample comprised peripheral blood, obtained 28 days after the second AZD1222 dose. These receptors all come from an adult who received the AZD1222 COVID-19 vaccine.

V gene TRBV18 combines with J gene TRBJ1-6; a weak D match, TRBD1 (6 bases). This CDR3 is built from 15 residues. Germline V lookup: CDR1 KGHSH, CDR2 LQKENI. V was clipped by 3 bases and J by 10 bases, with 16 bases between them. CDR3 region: CASSPGRGRESPLHF. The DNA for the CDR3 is TGTGCCAGCTCACCGGGCAGGGGCCGAGAGTCACCCCTCCACTTT.

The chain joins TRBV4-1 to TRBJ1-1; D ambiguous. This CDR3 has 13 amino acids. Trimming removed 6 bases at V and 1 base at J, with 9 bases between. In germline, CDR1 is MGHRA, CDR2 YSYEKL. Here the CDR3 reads CASSRLTNTEAFF. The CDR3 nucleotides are TGCGCCAGCAGTCGGTTGACGAACACTGAAGCTTTCTTT.

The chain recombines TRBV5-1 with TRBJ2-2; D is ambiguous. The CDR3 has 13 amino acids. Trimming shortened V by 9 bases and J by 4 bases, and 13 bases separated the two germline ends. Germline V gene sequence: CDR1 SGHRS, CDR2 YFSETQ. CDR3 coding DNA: TGCGCCACAGGCCAAGGTTCCACCGGGGAGCTGTTTTTT. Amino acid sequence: CATGQGSTGELFF.

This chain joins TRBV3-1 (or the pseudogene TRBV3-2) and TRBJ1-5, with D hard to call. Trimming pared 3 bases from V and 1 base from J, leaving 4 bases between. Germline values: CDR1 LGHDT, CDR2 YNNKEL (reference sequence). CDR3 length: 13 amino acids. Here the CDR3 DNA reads TGTGCCAGCAGCCAGTCAAGCAATCAGCCCCAGCATTTT. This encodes CASSQSSNQPQHF.

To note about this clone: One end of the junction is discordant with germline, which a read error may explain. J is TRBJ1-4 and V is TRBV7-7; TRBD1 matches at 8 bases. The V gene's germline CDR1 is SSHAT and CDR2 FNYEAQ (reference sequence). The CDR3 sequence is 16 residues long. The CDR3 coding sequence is TGTGCTAGCAGCTTAGTCGCCGCCGGACAGGGCGGAAAACTGTTTTTT. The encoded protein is CASSLVAAGQGGKLFF.

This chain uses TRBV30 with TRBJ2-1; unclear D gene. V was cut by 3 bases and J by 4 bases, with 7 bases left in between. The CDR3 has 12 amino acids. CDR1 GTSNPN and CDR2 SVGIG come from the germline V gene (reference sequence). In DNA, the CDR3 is TGTGCCTGGAGGAACGTATACAATGAGCAGTTCTTC. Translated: CAWRNVYNEQFF.

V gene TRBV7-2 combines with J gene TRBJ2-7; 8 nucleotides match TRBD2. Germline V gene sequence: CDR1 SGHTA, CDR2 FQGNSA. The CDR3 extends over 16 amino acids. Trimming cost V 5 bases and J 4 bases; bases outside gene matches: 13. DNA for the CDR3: TGTGCCAGCAGCCTCCGGGGGGGCCCTTCAGCGTACGAGCAGTACTTC. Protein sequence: CASSLRGGPSAYEQYF.

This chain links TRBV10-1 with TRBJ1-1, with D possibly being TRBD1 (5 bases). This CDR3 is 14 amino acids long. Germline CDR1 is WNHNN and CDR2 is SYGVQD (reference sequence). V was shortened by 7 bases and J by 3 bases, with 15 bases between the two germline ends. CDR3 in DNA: TGCGCCAGCACCCCGGCACTGGGGGACACTGAAGCTTTCTTT. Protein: CASTPALGDTEAFF.

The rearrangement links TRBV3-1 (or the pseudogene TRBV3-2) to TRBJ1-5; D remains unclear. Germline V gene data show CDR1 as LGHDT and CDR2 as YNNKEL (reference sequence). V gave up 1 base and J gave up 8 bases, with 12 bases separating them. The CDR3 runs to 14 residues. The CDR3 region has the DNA TGTGCCAGCAGCCAAGGGGGTTTTTTGGAGCCCCAGCATTTT. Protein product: CASSQGGFLEPQHF.

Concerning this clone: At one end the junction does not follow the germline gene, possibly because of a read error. CDR3 amino acids: CASSLGAGQNEKLFF. In DNA form, the CDR3 reads TGTGCTAGCAGCTTAGGGGCAGGGCAGAATGAAAAACTGTTTTTT. The V and J genes are TRBV7-7 and TRBJ1-4, with D possibly being TRBD1 (5 bases). There are 15 residues in the CDR3. Germline-derived CDR1 and CDR2 are SSHAT and FNYEAQ (reference sequence).

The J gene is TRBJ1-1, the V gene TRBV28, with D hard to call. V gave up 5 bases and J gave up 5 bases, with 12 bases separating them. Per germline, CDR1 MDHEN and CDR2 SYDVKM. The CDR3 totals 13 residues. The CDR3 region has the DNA TGTGCCAGCAGTGGGCTGGGGAGGACTGAAGCTTTCTTT. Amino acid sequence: CASSGLGRTEAFF.

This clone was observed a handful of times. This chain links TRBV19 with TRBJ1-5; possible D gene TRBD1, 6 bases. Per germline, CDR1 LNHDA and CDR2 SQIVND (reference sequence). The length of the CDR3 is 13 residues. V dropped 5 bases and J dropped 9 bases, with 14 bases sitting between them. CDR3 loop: CASSGLQGRPQHF. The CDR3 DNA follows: TGTGCCAGTAGTGGTCTACAGGGAAGGCCCCAGCATTTT. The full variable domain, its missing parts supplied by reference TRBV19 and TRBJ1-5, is DGGITQSPKYLFRKEGQNVTLSCEQNLNHDAMYWYRQDPGQGLRLIYYSQIVNDFQKGDIAEGYSVSREKKESFPLTVTSAQKNPTAFYLCASSGLQGRPQHFGDGTRLSIL.

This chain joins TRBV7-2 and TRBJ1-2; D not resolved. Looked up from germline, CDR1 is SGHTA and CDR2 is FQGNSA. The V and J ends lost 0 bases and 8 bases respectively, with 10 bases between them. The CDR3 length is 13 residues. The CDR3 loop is CASSLAGPGGYTF. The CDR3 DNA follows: TGTGCCAGCAGCTTAGCAGGGCCGGGGGGCTACACCTTC.

The CDR3 loop is CASSLGRQGGETQYF. CDR3 bases: TGTGCCAGCAGCTTGGGAAGGCAGGGAGGGGAGACCCAGTACTTC. The chain combines TRBV5-6 with TRBJ2-5; the match to TRBD2 covers 7 bases. The junction had 7 bases not matched to a gene; V was cut back by 0 bases and J by 5 bases. CDR3 length: 15 residues. The germline V gene encodes CDR1 SGHDT and CDR2 YYEEEE.

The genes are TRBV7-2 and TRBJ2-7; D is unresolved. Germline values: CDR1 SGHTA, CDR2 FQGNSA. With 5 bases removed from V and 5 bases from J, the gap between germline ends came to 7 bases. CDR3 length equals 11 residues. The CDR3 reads CASSSFNEQYF. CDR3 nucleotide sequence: TGTGCCAGCAGCAGTTTCAACGAGCAGTACTTC.

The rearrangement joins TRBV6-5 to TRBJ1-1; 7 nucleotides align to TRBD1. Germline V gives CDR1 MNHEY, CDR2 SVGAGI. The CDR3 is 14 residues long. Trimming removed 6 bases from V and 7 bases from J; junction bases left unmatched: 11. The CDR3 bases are TGTGCCAGCAGAGCCACAGGGGAACGGGTTGAAGCTTTCTTT. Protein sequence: CASRATGERVEAFF.

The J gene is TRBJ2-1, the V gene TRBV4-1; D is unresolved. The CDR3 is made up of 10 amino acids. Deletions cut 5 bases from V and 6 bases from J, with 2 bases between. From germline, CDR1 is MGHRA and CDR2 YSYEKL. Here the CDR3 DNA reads TGCGCCAGCAGCGGCAATGAGCAGTTCTTC. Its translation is CASSGNEQFF.

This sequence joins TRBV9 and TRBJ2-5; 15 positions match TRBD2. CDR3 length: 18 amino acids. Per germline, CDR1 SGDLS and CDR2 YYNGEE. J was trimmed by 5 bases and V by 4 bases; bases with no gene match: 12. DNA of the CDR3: TGTGCCAGCAGCAGGACTAGCGGGGGGGCCTCGGGTCTGGAGACCCAGTACTTC. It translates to CASSRTSGGASGLETQYF. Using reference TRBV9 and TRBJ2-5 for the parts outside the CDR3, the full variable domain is DSGVTQTPKHLITATGQRVTLRCSPRSGDLSVYWYQQSLDQGLQFLIQYYNGEERAKGNILERFSAQQFPDLHSELNLSSLELGDSALYFCASSRTSGGASGLETQYFGPGTRLLVL.

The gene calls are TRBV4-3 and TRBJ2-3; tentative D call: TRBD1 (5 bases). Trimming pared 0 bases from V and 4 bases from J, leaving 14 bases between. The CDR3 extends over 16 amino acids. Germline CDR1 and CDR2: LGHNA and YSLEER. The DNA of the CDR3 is TGCGCCAGCAGCCAAGAAGGGGCAGGCAGCGCAGATACGCAGTATTTT. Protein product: CASSQEGAGSADTQYF.

CDR3 sequence (DNA): TGTGCCAGCAGCCAAACGGGAGGCGCGGGGACTGAAGCTTTCTTT. Protein: CASSQTGGAGTEAFF. The V gene is TRBV3-1 (or the pseudogene TRBV3-2), the J gene TRBJ1-1; no reliable D call. Trimming stripped 2 bases from V and 5 bases from J, with 15 bases between. Germline assignment: CDR1 LGHDT and CDR2 YNNKEL (reference sequence). The CDR3 spans 15 residues.

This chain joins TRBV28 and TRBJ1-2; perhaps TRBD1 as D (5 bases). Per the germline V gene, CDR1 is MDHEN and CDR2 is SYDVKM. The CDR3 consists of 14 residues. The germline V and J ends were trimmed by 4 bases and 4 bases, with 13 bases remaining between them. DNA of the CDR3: TGTGCCAGCAGTTCTCCCCCGACAGTCTATGGCTACACCTTC. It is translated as CASSSPPTVYGYTF.

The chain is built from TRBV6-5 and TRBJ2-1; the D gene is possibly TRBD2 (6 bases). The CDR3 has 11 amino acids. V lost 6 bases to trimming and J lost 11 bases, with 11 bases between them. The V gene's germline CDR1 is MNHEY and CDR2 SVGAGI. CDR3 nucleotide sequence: TGTGCCAGCAGCCAGCTAGCGCAGCAGTTCTTC. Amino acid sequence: CASSQLAQQFF.

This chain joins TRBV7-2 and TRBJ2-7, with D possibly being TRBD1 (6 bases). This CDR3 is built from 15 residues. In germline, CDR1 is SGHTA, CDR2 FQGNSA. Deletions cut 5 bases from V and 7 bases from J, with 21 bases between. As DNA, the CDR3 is TGTGCCAGCAGCCAGAGGGTCGGCAGGGGTCAAGAGCAGTACTTC. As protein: CASSQRVGRGQEQYF. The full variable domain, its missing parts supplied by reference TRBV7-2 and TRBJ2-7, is GAGVSQSPSNKVTEKGKDVELRCDPISGHTALYWYRQSLGQGLEFLIYFQGNSAPDKSGLPSDRFSAERTGGSVSTLTIQRTQQEDSAVYLCASSQRVGRGQEQYFGPGTRLTVT.